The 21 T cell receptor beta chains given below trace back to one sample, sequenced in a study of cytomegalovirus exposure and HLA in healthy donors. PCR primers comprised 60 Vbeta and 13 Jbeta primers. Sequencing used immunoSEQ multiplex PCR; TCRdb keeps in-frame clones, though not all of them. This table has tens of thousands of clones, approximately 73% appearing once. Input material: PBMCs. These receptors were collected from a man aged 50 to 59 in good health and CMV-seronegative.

The CDR3 loop is CASSLLQSERGYTF. The CDR3 coding sequence is TGCGCCAGCAGCTTGTTACAATCCGAGCGGGGCTACACCTTC. This chain uses TRBV5-1 with TRBJ1-2; D unclear. Trimming left V 1 base short and J 8 bases short, with 15 bases between. CDR1 SGHRS and CDR2 YFSETQ come from the germline V gene. CDR3 length equals 14 residues.

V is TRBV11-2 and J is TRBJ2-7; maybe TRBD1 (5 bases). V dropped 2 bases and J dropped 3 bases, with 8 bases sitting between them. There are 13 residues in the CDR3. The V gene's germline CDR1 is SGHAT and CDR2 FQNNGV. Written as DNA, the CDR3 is TGTGCCAGCAGCTTACAAGGGGTCTACGAGCAGTACTTC. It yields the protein CASSLQGVYEQYF.

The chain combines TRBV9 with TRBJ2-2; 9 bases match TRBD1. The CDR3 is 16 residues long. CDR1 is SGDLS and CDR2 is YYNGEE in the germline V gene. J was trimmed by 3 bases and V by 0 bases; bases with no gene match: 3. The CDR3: CASSVGGTGYTGELFF. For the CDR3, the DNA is TGTGCCAGCAGCGTAGGGGGGACAGGGTACACCGGGGAGCTGTTTTTT.

The CDR3 protein is CASSYSRDRSYEQYF. The CDR3 DNA sequence: TGTGCCAGCAGTTACTCGAGGGACAGGAGCTACGAGCAGTACTTC. This sequence joins TRBV6-5 and TRBJ2-5, with 8 bases matching TRBD1. The tail of the sequence fits TRBJ2-7 better, so the J call may be wrong. The CDR3 consists of 15 residues. Germline lookup yields CDR1 MNHEY and CDR2 SVGAGI.

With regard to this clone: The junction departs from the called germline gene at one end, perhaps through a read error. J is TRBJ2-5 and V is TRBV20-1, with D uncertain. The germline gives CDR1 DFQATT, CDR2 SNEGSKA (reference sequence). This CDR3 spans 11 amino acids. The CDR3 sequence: CSAGDQETQYF. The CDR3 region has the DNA TGCAGTGCTGGAGACCAGGAGACCCAGTACTTC.

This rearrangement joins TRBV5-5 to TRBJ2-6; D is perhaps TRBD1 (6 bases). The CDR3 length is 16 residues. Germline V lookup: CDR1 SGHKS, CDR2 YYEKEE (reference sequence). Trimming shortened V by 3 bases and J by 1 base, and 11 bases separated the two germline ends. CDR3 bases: TGTGCCAGCAGCTCAGGGGCGGCTTCTGGGGCCAACGTCCTGACTTTC. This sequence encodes CASSSGAASGANVLTF.

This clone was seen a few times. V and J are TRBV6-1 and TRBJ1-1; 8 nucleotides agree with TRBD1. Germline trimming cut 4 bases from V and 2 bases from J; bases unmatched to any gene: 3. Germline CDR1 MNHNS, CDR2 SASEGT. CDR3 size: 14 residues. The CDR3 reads CASSAGQGNTEAFF. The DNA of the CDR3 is TGTGCCAGCAGTGCCGGACAGGGAAACACTGAAGCTTTCTTT.

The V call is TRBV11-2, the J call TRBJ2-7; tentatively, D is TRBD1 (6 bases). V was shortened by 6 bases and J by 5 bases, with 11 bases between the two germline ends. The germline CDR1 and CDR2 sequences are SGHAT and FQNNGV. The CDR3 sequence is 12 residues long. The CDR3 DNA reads TGTGCCAGCAGTCCAGGACAGAACGAGCAGTACTTC. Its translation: CASSPGQNEQYF.

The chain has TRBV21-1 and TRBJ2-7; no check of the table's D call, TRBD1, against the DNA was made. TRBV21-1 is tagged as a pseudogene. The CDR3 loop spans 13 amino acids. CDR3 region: CASSKEGSNEQYF. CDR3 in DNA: TGTGCCAGCAGCAAAGAGGGGTCCAACGAGCAGTACTTC.

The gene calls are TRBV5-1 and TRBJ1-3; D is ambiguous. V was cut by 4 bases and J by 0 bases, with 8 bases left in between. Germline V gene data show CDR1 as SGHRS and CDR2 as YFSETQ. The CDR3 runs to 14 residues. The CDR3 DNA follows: TGCGCCAGCAGCCCGGGGTCCTCTGGAAACACCATATATTTT. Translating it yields CASSPGSSGNTIYF.

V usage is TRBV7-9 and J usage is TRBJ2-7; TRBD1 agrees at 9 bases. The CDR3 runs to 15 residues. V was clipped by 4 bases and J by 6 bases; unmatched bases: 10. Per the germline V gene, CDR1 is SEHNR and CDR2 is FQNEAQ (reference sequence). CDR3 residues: CASSSPGQGIGEQYF. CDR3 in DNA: TGTGCCAGCAGCTCCCCGGGACAGGGAATCGGCGAGCAGTACTTC.

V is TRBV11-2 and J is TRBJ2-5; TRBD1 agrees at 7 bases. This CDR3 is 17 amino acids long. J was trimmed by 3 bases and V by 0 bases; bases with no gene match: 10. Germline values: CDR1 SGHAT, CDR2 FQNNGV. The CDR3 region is CASSLENGRTGKETQYF. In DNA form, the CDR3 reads TGTGCCAGCAGCTTAGAGAATGGACGGACAGGCAAAGAGACCCAGTACTTC. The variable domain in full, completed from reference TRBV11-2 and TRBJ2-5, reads EAGVAQSPRYKIIEKRQSVAFWCNPISGHATLYWYQQILGQGPKLLIQFQNNGVVDDSQLPKDRFSAERLKGVDSTLKIQPAKLEDSAVYLCASSLENGRTGKETQYFGPGTRLLVL.

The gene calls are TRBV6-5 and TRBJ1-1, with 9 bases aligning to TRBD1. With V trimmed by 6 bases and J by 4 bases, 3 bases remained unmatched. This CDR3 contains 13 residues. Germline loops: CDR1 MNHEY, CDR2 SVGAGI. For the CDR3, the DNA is TGTGCCAGCAGCTTGGACAGGGGCACTGAAGCTTTCTTT. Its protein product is CASSLDRGTEAFF.

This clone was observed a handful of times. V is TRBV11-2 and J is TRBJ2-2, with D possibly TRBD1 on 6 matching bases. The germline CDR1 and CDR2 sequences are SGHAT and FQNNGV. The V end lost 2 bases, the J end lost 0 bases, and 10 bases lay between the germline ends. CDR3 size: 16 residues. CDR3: CASSLFTGSNTGELFF. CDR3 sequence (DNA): TGTGCCAGCAGCTTATTCACAGGGTCGAACACCGGGGAGCTGTTTTTT.

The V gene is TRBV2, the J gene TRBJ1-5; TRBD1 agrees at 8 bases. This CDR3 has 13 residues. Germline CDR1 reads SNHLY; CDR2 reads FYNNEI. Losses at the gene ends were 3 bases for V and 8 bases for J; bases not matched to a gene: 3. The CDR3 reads CASSDDRGKPQHF. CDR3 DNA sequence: TGTGCCAGCAGTGATGACAGGGGCAAGCCCCAGCATTTT.

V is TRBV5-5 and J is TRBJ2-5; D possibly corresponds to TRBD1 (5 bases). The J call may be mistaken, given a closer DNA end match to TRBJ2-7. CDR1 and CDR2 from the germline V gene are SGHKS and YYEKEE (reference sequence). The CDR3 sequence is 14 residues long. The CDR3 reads CASSPPSRVHEQYF. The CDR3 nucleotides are TGTGCCAGCAGCCCCCCCAGCAGGGTCCACGAGCAGTACTTC.

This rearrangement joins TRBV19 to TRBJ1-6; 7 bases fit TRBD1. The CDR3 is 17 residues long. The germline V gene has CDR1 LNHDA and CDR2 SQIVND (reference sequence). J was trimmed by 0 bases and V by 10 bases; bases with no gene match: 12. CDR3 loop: CATTTGTVSSYNSPLHF. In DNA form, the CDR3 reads TGTGCCACAACCACCGGGACAGTAAGCTCCTATAATTCACCCCTCCACTTT.

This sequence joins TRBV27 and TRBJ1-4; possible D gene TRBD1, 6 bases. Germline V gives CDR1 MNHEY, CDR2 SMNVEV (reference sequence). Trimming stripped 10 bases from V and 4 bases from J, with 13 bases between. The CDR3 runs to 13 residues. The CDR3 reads CATGGAFNEKLFF. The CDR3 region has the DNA TGTGCCACCGGGGGGGCCTTTAATGAAAAACTGTTTTTT.

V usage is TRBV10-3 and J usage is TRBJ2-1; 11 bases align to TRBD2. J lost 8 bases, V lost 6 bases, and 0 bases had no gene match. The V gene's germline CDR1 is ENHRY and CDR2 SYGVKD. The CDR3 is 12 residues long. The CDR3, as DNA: TGTGCCATCAGGGGACTAGCGGATGAGCAGTTCTTC. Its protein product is CAIRGLADEQFF.

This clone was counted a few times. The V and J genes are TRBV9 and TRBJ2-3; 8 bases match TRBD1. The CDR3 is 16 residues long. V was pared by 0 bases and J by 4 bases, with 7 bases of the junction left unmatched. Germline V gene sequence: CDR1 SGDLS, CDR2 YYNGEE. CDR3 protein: CASSVGAGGSADTQYF. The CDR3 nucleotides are TGTGCCAGCAGCGTAGGGGCAGGGGGCAGCGCAGATACGCAGTATTTT.

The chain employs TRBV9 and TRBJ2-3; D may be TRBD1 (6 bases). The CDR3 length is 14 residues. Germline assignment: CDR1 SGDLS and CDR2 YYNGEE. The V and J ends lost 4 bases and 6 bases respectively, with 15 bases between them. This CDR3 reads CASSPQGRGDTQYF. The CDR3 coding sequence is TGTGCCAGCAGCCCGCAGGGGCGCGGCGATACGCAGTATTTT.